This record looks at one TCR beta chain sequence and its context. Other nucleotide sequences in the sample specify the same CDR3. Trimming took 6 bases from V and 6 from J; bases not matched to a gene: 5. The germline CDR1 and CDR2 sequences are MDHEN and SYDVKM. The CDR3 is made up of 13 amino acids. This sample is part of a study of blood T cell repertoires in COVID-19. Study summary: Sources were T cells, B-cell-depleted T cells, or PBMCs; the material itself was cDNA or gDNA.

Individuals aged about 18 to 89 years were recruited from roughly 22 US areas. The assay was immunoSEQ multiplex PCR, and TCRdb's table has in-frame clones only and misses some. The table records approximately 300,000 clones, roughly 85% of them present only once. The sequencing sample was made of PBMCs or T cells enriched from blood (not recorded which). The chain joins TRBV28 to TRBJ1-1; TRBD1 aligns across 9 bases. The sequence came from a woman aged 30 to 39 who had been exposed to COVID-19. The CDR3 protein is CASSSGQGSEAFF. CDR3 in DNA: TGTGCCAGCAGCTCTGGACAGGGGTCTGAAGCTTTCTTT. Using reference TRBV28 and TRBJ1-1 for the parts outside the CDR3, the full variable domain is DVKVTQSSRYLVKRTGEKVFLECVQDMDHENMFWYRQDPGLGLRLIYFSYDVKMKEKGDIPEGYSVSREKKERFSLILESASTNQTSMYLCASSSGQGSEAFFGQGTRLTVV.